The T cell receptor (beta chain) under discussion was sequenced for a study of blood T cell repertoires in COVID-19. Study overall: COVID-19 samples collected from the United States, Italy and Spain covered acute and convalescent phases. From T cells, B-cell-depleted T cells, or PBMCs came the material, which was cDNA or gDNA.

This clone showed up many times. Clones were read by immunoSEQ multiplex PCR, and TCRdb kept only the in-frame ones, dropping some. The sample consists of some 250,000 clones, approximately 84% of them appearing once. Per germline, CDR1 SEHNR and CDR2 FQNEAQ (reference sequence). Trimming shortened V by 3 bases and J by 5 bases, and 8 bases separated the two germline ends. The CDR3 is 13 residues long. Individuals drawn from some 25 US areas were roughly 18 to 100 years old. Cohorts were based on clinical histories the participants reported. Sample: PBMCs or T cells enriched from blood (not recorded which). The chain combines TRBV7-9 with TRBJ1-5, with D unclear. The sequence came from a woman aged 40 to 55 with acute COVID-19. The CDR3 is CASSFSQHQPQHF. DNA of the CDR3: TGTGCCAGCAGCTTTTCACAGCATCAGCCCCAGCATTTT.